This TCR beta chain was profiled in a study of blood T cell repertoires in COVID-19 (dated by TCRdb to between 2020 and 2021). For the wider study: The collaborator samples originated in the United States, Italy and Spain and spanned the acute and convalescent phases of COVID-19. The material from the prospective study consisted of cDNA or gDNA derived from T cells, B-cell-depleted T cells, or PBMCs. Deeply sampled blood TCRbeta repertoires from subjects exposed to, actively infected with, or recovered from COVID-19 were included in the dataset. The samples were drawn from the first 160 participants of the ongoing ImmuneRACE study and from some 1,300 subjects provided by 6 global collaborators. The repertoires were released in a freely available public database intended as a resource for research on the immune response to SARS-CoV-2. Sample metadata almost always included a de-identified subject ID, COVID-19 status, age in years and sex. Where available, HLA class I and class II types were taken from metadata supplied by the sample provider and were not determined by assay-based typing.

Collaborating institutions collected whole blood in K2EDTA tubes following their own protocols. For TCRbeta analysis, collaborator samples were shipped as frozen whole blood, as isolated PBMCs, or as DNA extracted from either sample type. On this clone: Its antigen remains unidentified. The record has no base qualities; no much larger clone is one base away.

Measured from the cysteine to the phenylalanine, the CDR3 is 15 residues long. Only the CDR3 part of the read is kept: 45 bases, read in frame from the first base. At the junction V is shortened by 0 bases and J by 4 bases; bases outside the gene matches: 5. The germline V gene yields LGHNA for CDR1 and YSLEER for CDR2. Here is what the overall study found, with its caveats: The amount of clinical and demographic metadata varied by source and participant and was provided uncurated.

TCRbeta CDR3 regions were amplified from genomic DNA by means of the immunoSEQ Assay, a bias-controlled multiplex PCR. The study's processing was this. Nucleated cell counts per sample were estimated from amplification of reference gene primers within the assay. Sequence reads were collapsed and filtered to measure the absolute abundance of every unique TCRbeta CDR3 rearrangement. For each sample, productive Simpson clonality was calculated as the square root of Simpson's diversity index across productive rearrangements. The table was pulled from immuneACCESS by TCRdb, which kept in-frame rearrangements only. Such tables lose some clones; where checked, under half of the loss comes from unresolved V genes, and the rest has no known cause. D and trimming come from the DNA, and the V and J calls and clone size come from that table. This sample holds roughly 80,000 clones; around nine tenths were observed only once. Nearly 5% of the sample belongs to the ten largest clones.

Sequences were obtained from peripheral blood. The TCR sequence derives from a woman older than 75 with active or convalescent COVID-19. Here the chain combines TRBV4-3 and TRBJ2-7; the central 8 bases match TRBD2. The sequenced DNA: TGCGCCAGCAGCCAAGATGTGGCTAGCGGGTACGAGCAGTACTTC. This encodes CASSQDVASGYEQYF.